The 28 T cell receptor beta chains presented below share a single source sample, sequenced in a study of beta chain features in type 1 diabetes. Reverse transcribing all isolated RNA meant expressed TCRB transcripts were sequenced. The table came from immunoSEQ multiplex PCR; TCRdb's copy has only in-frame clones and leaves some out. The table includes more than 60,000 clones, roughly 60% detected once. Specimen: Tregs from blood. These receptor sequences come from a woman aged 18-35 years in good health.

The chain recombines TRBV6-6 with TRBJ1-2; 9 nucleotides match TRBD1. CDR1 MNHNY and CDR2 SVGAGI come from the germline V gene (reference sequence). V shed 6 bases and J 5 bases; nucleotides not matched to a gene: 7. The CDR3 covers 14 residues. CDR3 nucleotide sequence: TGTGCCAGCAGCCAAGGACAGGGGTGGTATGGCTACACCTTC. Translating it yields CASSQGQGWYGYTF.

This chain joins TRBV2 and TRBJ1-1; D is uncertain. The CDR3 loop spans 11 amino acids. Between the trimmed V and J ends, which lost 8 bases and 2 bases, there was a span of 6 bases. Germline loops: CDR1 SNHLY, CDR2 FYNNEI. The CDR3 nucleotides read TGTGCCAGCTTCATCAACACTGAAGCTTTCTTT. The encoded protein is CASFINTEAFF.

V is TRBV7-9 and J is TRBJ2-7, with a tentative D call TRBD2 (7 bases). Trimming took off 5 bases at V and 0 bases at J, with 14 bases between the two ends. The germline V gene encodes CDR1 SEHNR and CDR2 FQNEAQ (reference sequence). The CDR3 spans 15 residues. Here the CDR3 reads CASSRGGAGSYEQYF. The DNA of the CDR3 is TGTGCCAGCAGCCGAGGGGGGGCGGGCTCCTACGAGCAGTACTTC.

The chain is built from TRBV19 and TRBJ2-2; D not certain. Trimming took off 3 bases at V and 2 bases at J, with 13 bases between the two ends. Germline V gene lookup returns CDR1 LNHDA and CDR2 SQIVND (reference sequence). This CDR3 is built from 16 residues. CDR3 DNA sequence: TGTGCCAGTAGTATTCGCGCTCTTTTTAACACCGGGGAGCTGTTTTTT. Residues: CASSIRALFNTGELFF.

Comment on this clone: Other DNA sequences of this sample code for an identical CDR3. V usage is TRBV18 and J usage is TRBJ2-6; possible D gene TRBD2, 6 bases. V shed 5 bases and J shed 2 bases, with 13 bases lying between them. The V gene's germline CDR1 is KGHSH and CDR2 LQKENI. CDR3 length equals 16 residues. Here the CDR3 reads CASSEMTGAGANVLTF. The DNA for the CDR3 is TGTGCCAGCTCAGAAATGACGGGGGCTGGGGCCAACGTCCTGACTTTC.

The chain recombines TRBV2 with TRBJ2-3; 9 bases match TRBD2. Trimming cost V 4 bases and J 9 bases; bases outside gene matches: 5. This CDR3 has 13 residues. The germline CDR1 and CDR2 sequences are SNHLY and FYNNEI. CDR3 residues: CASSGGGATTQYF. The CDR3 region has the DNA TGTGCCAGCAGTGGCGGGGGGGCCACGACGCAGTATTTT.

The rearrangement joins TRBV18 to TRBJ2-7; weak D call: TRBD2 (6 bases). CDR3 size: 13 residues. V lost 4 bases, J lost 4 bases, and 11 bases lay in between. In germline, CDR1 is KGHSH, CDR2 LQKENI. The CDR3 here is CASSRGEIYEQYF. The CDR3 DNA reads TGTGCCAGCTCACGGGGGGAGATATACGAGCAGTACTTC.

The chain joins TRBV7-2 to TRBJ1-5; the D gene is possibly TRBD1 (5 bases). CDR1 and CDR2 from the germline V gene are SGHTA and FQGNSA. The V end was cut by 5 bases, the J end by 3 bases, with 8 bases between. The CDR3 length is 13 residues. CDR3 sequence reads: CASSLDNNQPQHF. CDR3 bases: TGTGCCAGCAGCCTGGACAACAATCAGCCCCAGCATTTT.

This sequence joins TRBV6-1 and TRBJ1-2, with 9 positions matching TRBD1. CDR3 length: 16 amino acids. The ends lost 4 bases at V and 2 bases at J; junction bases unmatched: 8. CDR1 is MNHNS and CDR2 is SASEGT in the germline V gene. CDR3 nucleotide sequence: TGTGCCAGCAGTGCAATTGGGACAGGGATAAACTATGGCTACACCTTC. This codes for CASSAIGTGINYGYTF.

This chain connects TRBV2 to TRBJ2-5; 10 bases match TRBD1. The V and J ends lost 5 bases and 5 bases, in that order; junction bases with no gene match: 5. This CDR3 is 14 amino acids long. The V gene's germline CDR1 is SNHLY and CDR2 FYNNEI. This CDR3 reads CASSRDRGTETQYF. CDR3 coding DNA: TGTGCCAGCAGTCGGGACAGGGGAACGGAGACCCAGTACTTC.

This chain joins TRBV7-2 and TRBJ2-1, with 7 bases identical to TRBD1. After removal of 0 bases from V and 7 bases from J, the junction contained 9 bases not matched to a gene. There are 16 residues in the CDR3. Germline V lookup: CDR1 SGHTA, CDR2 FQGNSA. In DNA, the CDR3 is TGTGCCAGCAGCTTAGCGGTGACAGGGAGTTGGAATGAGCAGTTCTTC. It specifies CASSLAVTGSWNEQFF.

The V and J genes are TRBV6-5 and TRBJ1-4; maybe TRBD1 (5 bases). Germline V gene data show CDR1 as MNHEY and CDR2 as SVGAGI. V lost 6 bases and J lost 0, with 8 bases in between. The CDR3 extends over 14 amino acids. The CDR3 region has the DNA TGTGCCAGCAGACCGACAGCAACTAATGAAAAACTGTTTTTT. Translation: CASRPTATNEKLFF.

V is TRBV4-1 and J is TRBJ2-1; D might be TRBD2 (5 bases). Trimming took 4 bases from V and 0 from J, leaving 16 bases between them. The CDR3 totals 17 residues. Germline assignment: CDR1 MGHRA and CDR2 YSYEKL. The CDR3 DNA reads TGCGCCAGCAGCCCCTCACTAGTCCCCAGCTCCTACAATGAGCAGTTCTTC. Protein sequence: CASSPSLVPSSYNEQFF.

V gene TRBV11-1 combines with J gene TRBJ1-2; possibly TRBD1 for D (5 bases). Trimming took 5 bases from V and 4 from J, leaving 8 bases between them. This CDR3 has 12 amino acids. The V gene's germline CDR1 is SGHAT and CDR2 FQDESV (reference sequence). Here the CDR3 DNA reads TGTGCCAGCAGCGTCACAGGCTATGGCTACACCTTC. Translating it yields CASSVTGYGYTF.

CDR3 amino acids: CASSSPWGGEQYF. The CDR3 DNA reads TGTGCCAGCAGTTCCCCCTGGGGGGGCGAGCAGTACTTC. The J gene is TRBJ2-7, the V gene TRBV6-6; TRBD2 agrees at 7 bases. CDR1 and CDR2 (germline): MNHNY, SVGAGI (reference sequence). This CDR3 contains 13 residues. The V segment lost 4 bases and the J segment 6 bases; nucleotides outside the gene matches: 6.

This clone has only one observation. This sequence joins TRBV18 and TRBJ2-6; 11 nucleotides align to TRBD1. Germline V lookup: CDR1 KGHSH, CDR2 LQKENI. The V and J ends lost 4 bases and 0 bases, in that order; junction bases with no gene match: 2. This CDR3 region has 17 residues. CDR3 DNA: TGTGCCAGCTCACTCGGGACAGGGGGCTCTGGGGCCAACGTCCTGACTTTC. This gives the protein CASSLGTGGSGANVLTF. Supplemented by reference TRBV18 and TRBJ2-6, the full variable domain reads NAGVMQNPRHLVRRRGQEARLRCSPMKGHSHVYWYRQLPEEGLKFMVYLQKENIIDESGMPKERFSAEFPKEGPSILRIQQVVRGDSAAYFCASSLGTGGSGANVLTFGAGSRLTVL.

J is TRBJ2-1 and V is TRBV7-9, with 8 bases lining up with TRBD1. The V gene's germline CDR1 is SEHNR and CDR2 FQNEAQ (reference sequence). The V gene end was trimmed by 5 bases and the J gene end by 2 bases; junction bases not matched to a gene: 5. This CDR3 region has 15 residues. The CDR3 region has the DNA TGTGCCAGCAGCCCAGGACAGGGACCCTACAATGAGCAGTTCTTC. This codes for CASSPGQGPYNEQFF.

V is TRBV7-2 and J is TRBJ2-5; maybe TRBD2 (5 bases). V was pared by 5 bases and J by 5 bases, with 9 bases between. Germline V gives CDR1 SGHTA, CDR2 FQGNSA. CDR3 length equals 12 residues. CDR3 sequence: CASSSRGETQYF. The CDR3 nucleotides are TGTGCCAGCAGCAGCCGCGGGGAGACCCAGTACTTC.

This clone was seen a handful of times. The chain employs TRBV5-1 and TRBJ2-3; 9 nucleotides align to TRBD2. Germline values: CDR1 SGHRS, CDR2 YFSETQ. J was trimmed by 2 bases and V by 0 bases; bases with no gene match: 4. The CDR3 runs 16 residues. The CDR3 nucleotides are TGCGCCAGCAGCTTGGGGTCTAGCGGGGACACAGATACGCAGTATTTT. Residues: CASSLGSSGDTDTQYF.

This chain uses TRBV10-1 with TRBJ2-7; TRBD2 matches at 11 bases. With 3 bases clipped from V and 6 bases from J, the junction kept 7 bases outside the gene matches. Per the germline V gene, CDR1 is WNHNN and CDR2 is SYGVQD (reference sequence). This CDR3 spans 15 amino acids. The CDR3: CASSESLAGGSEQYF. The CDR3 DNA reads as TGCGCCAGCAGTGAAAGCCTAGCGGGAGGTAGCGAGCAGTACTTC.

The chain combines TRBV6-1 with TRBJ2-5, with D possibly matching TRBD2 (6 bases). Near its end, the DNA agrees better with TRBJ2-7, so the J call may be wrong. The CDR3 spans 14 residues. Germline V gene lookup returns CDR1 MNHNS and CDR2 SASEGT. The CDR3 nucleotides are TGTGCCAGCTTACCTCGGACTATTTCCTACGAGCAGTACTTC. It encodes CASLPRTISYEQYF.

The chain couples TRBV18 to TRBJ2-7; 9 bases align to TRBD1. The germline V gene has CDR1 KGHSH and CDR2 LQKENI. The trim removed 7 bases at V and 8 bases at J, leaving 6 bases unmatched. The CDR3 runs 12 residues. This CDR3 is CASFGTGWQQYF. CDR3 in DNA: TGTGCCAGCTTCGGGACAGGGTGGCAGCAGTACTTC.

This chain links TRBV5-1 with TRBJ2-3, with TRBD1 identical over 7 bases. Germline-derived CDR1 and CDR2 are SGHRS and YFSETQ. The CDR3 loop spans 16 amino acids. The J segment lost 0 bases and the V segment lost 4 bases, leaving 8 bases of the junction unmatched. The CDR3 is CASSALDRVSTDTQYF. The CDR3 DNA reads as TGCGCCAGCAGCGCACTCGACAGGGTGAGCACAGATACGCAGTATTTT.

This clone was observed once. The chain carries TRBV27 and TRBJ2-3; weak D call: TRBD2 (6 bases). V shed 6 bases and J shed 5 bases, with 15 bases lying between them. The CDR3 runs 14 residues. The germline CDR1 and CDR2 sequences are MNHEY and SMNVEV (reference sequence). The chain's CDR3 is CASSPGLSKDTQYF. The CDR3 region has the DNA TGTGCCAGCAGCCCGGGACTGTCAAAAGATACGCAGTATTTT.

This chain connects TRBV6-5 to TRBJ2-4; 9 bases match TRBD1. CDR1 MNHEY and CDR2 SVGAGI come from the germline V gene. The CDR3 consists of 14 residues. J was trimmed by 7 bases and V by 4 bases; bases with no gene match: 5. Here the CDR3 reads CASSSGTGRNIQYF. The DNA of the CDR3 is TGTGCCAGCAGTTCCGGGACAGGGCGGAACATTCAGTACTTC.

V is TRBV30 and J is TRBJ1-5; 8 bases align to TRBD1. V lost 3 bases, J lost 9 bases, and 10 bases stayed unmatched. CDR1 is GTSNPN and CDR2 is SVGIG in the germline V gene (reference sequence). The CDR3 has 14 residues. The CDR3 bases are TGTGCCTGGAGGAAGGGACAGGACCGGGGGCCCCAGCATTTT. Its translation is CAWRKGQDRGPQHF.

The chain uses TRBV7-9 and TRBJ2-7; D ambiguous. This CDR3 has 14 residues. V dropped 5 bases and J dropped 3 bases, with 14 bases sitting between them. Germline V gene data show CDR1 as SEHNR and CDR2 as FQNEAQ (reference sequence). As DNA, the CDR3 is TGTGCCAGCAGCCCCACTACCGCTAACTACGAGCAGTACTTC. It codes for CASSPTTANYEQYF. Combining the CDR3 with reference TRBV7-9 and TRBJ2-7 gives the whole variable domain DTGVSQNPRHKITKRGQNVTFRCDPISEHNRLYWYRQTLGQGPEFLTYFQNEAQLEKSRLLSDRFSAERPKGSFSTLEIQRTEQGDSAMYLCASSPTTANYEQYFGPGTRLTVT.

This clone has just a few counts. J is TRBJ1-5 and V is TRBV2, with D tentatively TRBD1 (6 bases). Germline loops: CDR1 SNHLY, CDR2 FYNNEI. Between the trimmed V and J ends, which lost 6 bases and 4 bases, there was a span of 13 bases. This CDR3 is 14 amino acids long. This CDR3 reads CASSDRFQNQPQHF. CDR3 DNA sequence: TGTGCCAGCAGCGACAGGTTCCAAAATCAGCCCCAGCATTTT.